This T cell receptor beta chain comes out of a study of identical twins. TCRdb analysed the 5' RACE reads with MiXCR anew, one entry per CDR3 protein. The sample lists roughly 540,000 distinct CDR3 sequences, roughly a fifth occurring once. This clonotype was seen a few times. Its antigen is undetermined. Study-level results: Invariant MAIT and iNKT cells could partly confound zero-insertion analyses. Memory repertoires lacked the insertion deficit that abundant cord blood beta clonotypes showed.

These records were also assigned to another study, of T cells expressing NK-cell markers. This second study says: One observes that, in a few donors, these clonotypes were also the leading ones within the CD3+CD56-NKG2C+ fraction.

This TCR was sampled from a woman between 18 and 29 years old in good health. Material: CD4+ T cells sorted from blood.

Here the CDR3 reads CASSPQSAGVTGELFF. The CDR3 DNA reads TGTGCCAGCAGTCCCCAGTCGGCGGGAGTCACCGGGGAGCTGTTTTTT. The chain combines TRBV12-3 or TRBV12-4 with TRBJ2-2; 7 nucleotides align to TRBD2. Trimming removed 5 bases from V and 4 bases from J; junction bases left unmatched: 10. The CDR3 sequence is 16 residues long.